This T cell receptor (beta chain) was identified in a study of blood T cell repertoires in COVID-19. The germline CDR1 and CDR2 sequences are SQVTM and ANQGSEA. This CDR3 contains 11 residues. V was shortened by 7 bases and J by 4 bases, with 10 bases between the two germline ends. Generated by immunoSEQ multiplex PCR, the TCRdb table keeps only in-frame clones and is missing some. Of approximately 80,000 clones detected, roughly 85% appear once; the ten largest clones hold roughly 9.6%. The chain has TRBV29-1 and TRBJ1-1; D unresolved. Specimen: peripheral blood. The source is a man aged 45 to 65 with COVID-19, enrolled during active disease. The CDR3 region is CSASTSTEAFF. Here the CDR3 DNA reads TGCAGCGCATCGACAAGCACTGAAGCTTTCTTT.